This T cell receptor (beta chain) was identified during a study of T cells after yellow fever vaccination. Study in general: Fractions of low cell number were prepared using SMART-Seq v4 Ultra Low Input.

On this clonotype itself: What it binds is unknown.

Template switching with 5'RACE generated the TCR cDNA and added a universal primer site and UMIs. One entry per CDR3 protein, called by TCRdb with MiXCR from the 5' RACE reads. The sample carries 300,000 to 400,000 distinct CDR3 sequences, 6.2% recorded once. Study-wide findings and caveats: From the bulk population, abundant clonotypes could contaminate and appear within FACS-sorted repertoires. At 95% to 98% for CD4 and about 87% for CD8, most primary-vaccination clones showed up again after the booster.

The sequence was collected from a man aged 25 to 45 who received the YFV17D yellow fever vaccine. Sample: PBMCs, taken 5 days after the yellow fever booster vaccination.

The CDR3 bases are TGTGCCTGGAGCGGGACAGGGGTCTCCTACGAGCAGTACTTC. Protein: CAWSGTGVSYEQYF. The chain is built from TRBV30 and TRBJ2-7; 10 bases align to TRBD1. The V and J ends lost 3 bases and 0 bases, in that order; junction bases with no gene match: 2. Germline CDR1 GTSNPN, CDR2 SVGIG (reference sequence). The CDR3 spans 14 residues.